These 2 T cell receptor beta chains originate from one sample sequenced in a study of OX40 agonist ivuxolimab in advanced cancers. Here immunoSEQ multiplex PCR was the method, and the copy in TCRdb shows in-frame clones only, minus some. Among 55,000 to 90,000 clones listed, just over 85% were seen once. The sample in question was CD4+ or CD8+ T cells sorted from blood, obtained in a trial of the OX40 agonist ivuxolimab. The receptors here all came from an adult with an advanced solid tumor such as melanoma, head and neck, liver or kidney cancer.

The chain uses TRBV28 and TRBJ2-7; TRBD2 aligns across 12 bases. The CDR3 runs 17 residues. The germline gives CDR1 MDHEN, CDR2 SYDVKM. V gave up 5 bases and J gave up 5 bases; unmatched junction bases: 13. The CDR3 DNA is TGTGCCAGCAGTAGCGCGGCTAGCGGGGGGGCCCTGCACGAGCAGTACTTC. Translation gives CASSSAASGGALHEQYF.

This clone was seen once. The sample holds other DNA sequences that translate to the same CDR3. The CDR3: CASIPGQSNQPQHF. DNA for the CDR3: TGTGCCAGCATTCCGGGACAGAGCAATCAGCCCCAGCATTTT. This chain links TRBV28 with TRBJ1-5, with 7 bases lining up with TRBD1. Germline-derived CDR1 and CDR2 are MDHEN and SYDVKM. J lost 1 base, V lost 7 bases, and 4 bases had no gene match. This CDR3 comprises 14 residues. Combining the CDR3 with reference TRBV28 and TRBJ1-5 gives the whole variable domain DVKVTQSSRYLVKRTGEKVFLECVQDMDHENMFWYRQDPGLGLRLIYFSYDVKMKEKGDIPEGYSVSREKKERFSLILESASTNQTSMYLCASIPGQSNQPQHFGDGTRLSIL.